This T cell receptor beta chain was recorded in a study of beta chain features in type 1 diabetes. Sorting gave populations that all exceeded 98% purity. General observations from the study: Patients with Type 1 diabetes showed moderately but significantly shorter TCRB CDR3s in all four CD4+ subsets. In these data, an HLA type influence on TCRB rearrangement remained unresolved. Diminished insertions and augmented deletions at VDJ junctions characterized type 1 diabetes patients.

Points on this clone: Its specificity is not known.

Sequencing targeted expressed TCRB transcripts, as all isolated RNA had been reverse transcribed. There were several million reads on average in the naive, central memory and regulatory T cell samples. TCRdb's table, derived via immunoSEQ multiplex PCR, lists solely in-frame clones and lacks some. The data show around 690,000 clones, around 11% seen once. The sample comprised naive CD4+ T cells from blood. The sequence derives from a man aged 30-40 years with type 1 diabetes.

The DNA for the CDR3 is TGTGCCAGCAGTTACTCGTCAAGCGGGGACTCCTACGAGCAGTACTTC. Its protein product is CASSYSSSGDSYEQYF. J is TRBJ2-7 and V is TRBV6-5; 7 bases fit TRBD2. Germline V lookup: CDR1 MNHEY, CDR2 SVGAGI. After removal of 0 bases from V and 0 bases from J, the junction contained 5 bases not matched to a gene. This CDR3 is built from 16 residues.